The present entry profiles one TCR beta chain with its context. TCR beta VDJ and CDR3 profiles were obtained from a genomic DNA template. TCRdb analysed the reads with MiXCR anew, one entry per CDR3 protein. The data show tens of thousands of distinct CDR3 sequences, around 76% seen once. These data belong to a study of CD8+CD57+ T cells in acquired aplastic anemia. The CDR3 has 14 amino acids. Per the germline V gene, CDR1 is MGHDK and CDR2 is SYGVNS. With 5 bases removed from V and 7 bases from J, the gap between germline ends came to 12 bases. This chain connects TRBV25-1 to TRBJ1-6; D not certain. The sequencing sample was made of sorted CD4+, CD8+, or CD8+CD57+ T cells (not recorded which) from PBMCs. This receptor was obtained from a human donor in good health, serving as a control. CDR3 sequence (DNA): TGTGCCAGCAGTATGAATGAATGGAATTCACCCCTCCACTTT. Its protein is CASSMNEWNSPLHF.